The present TCR beta chain was sequenced within a study of cytomegalovirus exposure and HLA in healthy donors (dated by TCRdb to 2015 to 2018). For context, the study as a whole: An earlier analysis of fewer than 750 of the donors reported about 280 Gb of sequence data and 117 million unique TCR beta sequences obtained from about 179 million T cells. An earlier analysis of around 580 of the donors used high-throughput TCR beta sequencing to judge whether each TCR beta V gene segment behaved as functional or pseudogenic. Across 300 to 400 genotyped donors of the cohort, an average of about 250,000 unique TCR beta nucleotide sequences per donor were sequenced, and roughly 18% of those sequences were non-productive. About 330 gigabases of sequencing data and tens of millions of unique TCR sequences made up an early release that covered about 640 HLA-typed donors. Both class I and class II loci were covered by HLA typing, at four-digit resolution. Of the approximately 400 genotyped donors, approximately 81% were placed in the genetic ancestry cluster associated with self-reported Caucasian donors. The study aimed to test whether cataloging public T cell receptors could reveal signatures of past pathogen exposure. Every repertoire in the discovery cohort had been generated on one and the same sequencing platform. Rather than using new phenotypic data, the later analysis identified candidate immune exposures from TCR beta sequences and from how often those sequences occurred across donors. In addition to the first cohort of 650 to 800 subjects, a separate validation cohort of approximately 110 different subjects was used. Donor age, sex, ethnicity and CMV serostatus were compiled alongside the repertoire data. Typing coverage differed by locus: A, B, C, DRB1 and DQB1 were typed in about 620-640 donors, DQA1 in roughly 500, DPA1 in around 600, and DPB1 in just under 490. About five DR-DQ haplotypes were treated as single units for association and clustering because of strong linkage in the cohort. The study combined high-throughput TCR immunosequencing, statistical association of individual TCRs with disease status, and machine learning to predict cytomegalovirus infection status. A later genetic analysis used genome-wide SNP genotypes for about 65% of the 666 donors, treating that subset as a discovery cohort. To study patterns of TCR occurrence, a later analysis re-analyzed previously published TCR beta repertoires from 666 donors and added high-resolution HLA genotyping. The study profiled the T cell repertoires of 666 subjects by immunosequencing and related them to cytomegalovirus serostatus.

What the work shows at the level of the full study, not this receptor alone: In a later analysis, several top co-occurrence clusters were reported to appear linked to parvovirus B19, influenza, CMV and Epstein-Barr virus. Because HLA typing was missing for some donors at each locus, association tests included only the typed subset. While some public TCRs were present in many individuals, most TCR sequences turned up only very rarely across donors. A later analysis found that HLA-associated TCR beta chains were more clonally expanded and had lower generation probabilities than equally common non-associated chains. The classifier was reported to diagnose cytomegalovirus status with high specificity and sensitivity in both the original and validation cohorts. In this cohort, only TCR beta chains were sequenced, and detectable features were limited by the absence of alpha or paired-chain data. According to a later genetic analysis, donors in an Asian-associated ancestry cluster had fewer N-insertions in productive TCRs than the approximately 670-donor mean. A few of the identified cytomegalovirus-associated TCR beta chains were confirmed in vitro to be specific for cytomegalovirus antigens. At a false discovery rate of 0.05, a later analysis linked around 17,000 TCR beta sequences to specific HLA alleles. A further reported finding was that TCR beta sequences accurately predicted the HLA-A and HLA-B alleles for most subjects in the first cohort. It was suggested by the authors that the approach could potentially be generalized to other disease states and immunological phenotypes. Some IMGT-functional V segments, including TRBV6-2 and TRBV6-3, could not be told apart with the 87-base-pair reads, so those segments were excluded. The study listed 150 to 200 TCR beta chains as associated with cytomegalovirus. An earlier analysis of 587 of the donors showed that most TCR beta V segments appeared in productive rearrangements either about 87% or about 30% of the time, which broadly matched IMGT annotations. Sequencing depth was assumed to be roughly uniform across donors in the presence/absence analyses, though that assumption may not hold. In a later analysis, the rate of TCR association differed among HLA loci, with DRB1 alleles having the most associated TCRs and HLA-C alleles having the fewest. Strong co-occurrence of HLA alleles, especially DR and DQ, made assigning TCR associations to individual alleles difficult. Linkage disequilibrium might explain the correlated functional status among segregating V segments, but an unknown experimental factor could not be excluded. A later analysis found that most CMV-associated TCR beta chains appeared HLA-restricted, with HLA associations seemingly driven largely by CMV exposure. A later genetic analysis associated a missense DCLRE1C variant with V-gene and J-gene trimming of TCR beta chains, and an independent cohort replicated the association. A cluster of highly shared sequence variants was judged likely to be a technical artifact of the sequencing pipeline. CMV serostatus was the only immune exposure information available for the cohort. Because counts were too low, roughly 17 rarely observed V segments, including chromosome 9 orphons, were left out of the earlier analysis of some 600 of the donors.

As regards this clone: Its target antigen remains unknown. It has no much larger one-base neighbor in the sample; base qualities were not kept.

The cohort comprised 550 to 700 healthy bone marrow donors. Cohort members were all nominally healthy when sampled, although unrecorded immune exposures were likely present. The donor tested CMV seropositive, placing the donor among the 289 seropositive members of the cohort. A peripheral blood sample was provided by each donor, and peripheral blood mononuclear cells were used for TCR beta sequencing. Genomic DNA was extracted from the blood cell samples with the Qiagen DNeasy Blood Extraction Kit. The library was obtained by the immunoSEQ multiplex PCR assay. The multiplex PCR relied on a mix of 60 forward primers for TCR Vbeta segments and 13 reverse primers for TCR Jbeta segments. The CDR3 region of rearranged TCR beta genes was amplified from genomic DNA by a multiplex PCR assay. On the Illumina HiSeq System, the amplified TCR beta libraries were sequenced as 87-base-pair reads. The authors processed their data as follows. In a later analysis, 77 million or so unique TCR beta chains were counted across the approximately 670 repertoires, and around 11 million of these chains were shared by at least two donors. To remove PCR and sequencing errors, raw reads were error-corrected and collapsed into unique sequences using a nearest-neighbor algorithm that merged closely related sequences. CDR3 sequences were aligned to IMGT reference sequences to assign V, D and J gene segments. Each retained sequence needed at least a six-nucleotide match to both a V gene segment and a J gene segment. A rearrangement counted as productive if the CDR3 had no stop codons and remained in frame with V and J, and every other rearrangement counted as non-productive. CDR3 was defined by IMGT convention, running from the second conserved V-encoded cysteine to the conserved J-encoded phenylalanine. The earlier analysis of about 620 of the donors excluded sequences that lacked an unambiguous match to a single V gene segment. An earlier analysis of some 500 of the donors classified V segments as functional when productive rearrangements were above 56.7% and as segregating when the standard deviation between donors was above 5%. A statistical classification framework was built for diagnosing cytomegalovirus status from the catalog of TCR beta chain sequences. V and J gene assignment, in a later analysis, came from comparing TCR nucleotide sequences with IMGT/GENE-DB human TR gene sequences. The TCRdist pipeline was used in a later analysis to assign CDR3 sequences and most-parsimonious VDJ recombination scenarios. A later analysis defined each TCR beta chain by its CDR3 amino acid sequence plus V-gene family, and excluded reads lacking a unique V-gene family. A later analysis removed several hundred highly shared, low-generation-probability nucleotide sequences to deal with suspected cross-contamination and a sequencing artifact. In a later analysis, a clonal expansion index was calculated for each public chain from normalized within-repertoire ranks of inferred template counts. In a later analysis, generation probabilities were computed using a VDJ recombination model fitted to out-of-frame rearrangements, and the results were checked against IGoR. In a later analysis, hypergeometric tests were used to score TCR-TCR, TCR-HLA and TCR-CMV co-occurrence, with a repertoire-size bias correction applied to TCR pairs. A later analysis estimated false discovery rates by permuting HLA or CMV assignments 20 times. In a later analysis, co-occurring TCRs were grouped with DBSCAN, and TCRdist sequence similarity was added when clustering was performed within HLA-allele-positive subsets. Repertoires with fewer than 30,000 or more than 120,000 public chains, plus five repertoires with anomalous nucleotide sharing, were excluded from co-occurrence clustering. The source is immuneACCESS, and TCRdb retained only in-frame sequences with V and J called. Part of the clones is not carried over; for the studies checked, unresolved V genes explain less than half of this, and the remainder is unexplained. V, J and clone size are those of that table, while D and trimming were read from the DNA. The sample table shows 170,000 or so clones, and approximately 80% are seen once. The top ten hold around 6.5% of the sample.

Including cysteine and phenylalanine, the CDR3 has 16 amino acids. Only CDR3 DNA is held: 48 bases, read in frame from base 1. The germline V gene yields SGHVS for CDR1 and FQNEAQ for CDR2. Trimming accounts for 5 bases at V and 6 bases at J, while the number of junction bases matched to no gene is 3. The chain is assembled from TRBV7-8 and TRBJ2-2, with 16 junctional bases fitting TRBD2. This TCR was recovered from a male donor in good health and CMV-seropositive. The sequencing sample was made of PBMCs. In nucleotide form, the sequence is TGTGCCAGCAGCCGGGGACTAGCGGGAGGGCCCGGGGAGCTGTTTTTT. Its protein is CASSRGLAGGPGELFF.